Following are 28 T cell receptor beta chains from one sample sequenced in a study of blood T cell repertoires in COVID-19. Here immunoSEQ multiplex PCR was the method, and the copy in TCRdb shows in-frame clones only, minus some. Among about 270,000 clones, roughly nine tenths were seen once, and the ten largest hold 9.5% to 15%. Sequenced sample: peripheral blood. The receptors come from a woman aged 30 to 39 with COVID-19, enrolled during active disease.

The chain joins TRBV4-2 to TRBJ2-7; TRBD1 is a possible D gene (8 bases). V was shortened by 1 base and J by 4 bases, with 17 bases between the two germline ends. CDR3 length: 16 residues. The germline V gene has CDR1 LGHNA and CDR2 YNFKEQ. This CDR3 reads CASSQVDREGWYEQYF. The CDR3, as DNA: TGTGCCAGCAGCCAAGTGGACAGGGAGGGTTGGTACGAGCAGTACTTC.

J is TRBJ1-2 and V is TRBV29-1; D possibly corresponds to TRBD1 (6 bases). Trimming removed 0 bases from V and 5 bases from J, with 19 bases in between. Germline loops: CDR1 SQVTM, CDR2 ANQGSEA. CDR3 length: 16 amino acids. CDR3 coding DNA: TGCAGCGTTGAAGAGCCGGGGGGCCATAGAGGGTATGGCTACACCTTC. Translation: CSVEEPGGHRGYGYTF.

In this sample, this clone turned up once. This chain joins TRBV11-3 and TRBJ2-1; 7 nucleotides agree with TRBD2. Germline values: CDR1 SGHNT, CDR2 YENEEA. Trimming at V came to 1 base and at J to 8 bases, leaving 2 bases not matched to a gene. The CDR3 sequence is 13 residues long. This chain's CDR3 is CASSLGGGYEQFF. The CDR3 nucleotides read TGTGCCAGCAGCTTAGGGGGGGGTTATGAGCAGTTCTTC. Filled out from reference TRBV11-3 and TRBJ2-1, the complete variable domain reads EAGVVQSPRYKIIEKKQPVAFWCNPISGHNTLYWYLQNLGQGPELLIRYENEEAVDDSQLPKDRFSAERLKGVDSTLKIQPAELGDSAVYLCASSLGGGYEQFFGPGTRLTVL.

The rearrangement links TRBV5-1 to TRBJ2-5; 7 nucleotides line up with TRBD1. Germline loops: CDR1 SGHRS, CDR2 YFSETQ. CDR3 length: 14 amino acids. The trim removed 4 bases at V and 4 bases at J, leaving 7 bases unmatched. In nucleotides, the CDR3 is TGCGCCAGCAGCCTCAGGGGGTTTGGAGAGACCCAGTACTTC. This codes for CASSLRGFGETQYF. Together with reference TRBV5-1 and TRBJ2-5, the CDR3 gives the full variable domain: KAGVTQTPRYLIKTRGQQVTLSCSPISGHRSVSWYQQTPGQGLQFLFEYFSETQRNKGNFPGRFSGRQFSNSRSEMNVSTLELGDSALYLCASSLRGFGETQYFGPGTRLLVL.

The chain couples TRBV5-1 to TRBJ1-3; tentative D call: TRBD1 (5 bases). The CDR3 runs 18 residues. The V gene's germline CDR1 is SGHRS and CDR2 YFSETQ. The V gene lost 0 bases and the J gene lost 2 bases, with 18 bases spanning the gap. The DNA of the CDR3 is TGCGCCAGCAGCTTGGAAGGTAGGGGCAAAGGAGCTGGAAACACCATATATTTT. Encoded protein: CASSLEGRGKGAGNTIYF.

The chain is built from TRBV5-6 and TRBJ1-1; D is uncertain. The germline V gene encodes CDR1 SGHDT and CDR2 YYEEEE. The CDR3 totals 15 residues. Trimming took 3 bases from V and 3 from J, leaving 15 bases between them. The chain's CDR3 is CASSSEPIIDTEAFF. CDR3 nucleotide sequence: TGTGCCAGCAGCTCCGAACCTATAATCGACACTGAAGCTTTCTTT.

This chain uses TRBV24-1 with TRBJ2-1, with 7 bases lining up with TRBD1. The CDR3 covers 16 residues. The germline V gene encodes CDR1 KGHDR and CDR2 SFDVKD. The V segment lost 5 bases and the J segment 1 base; nucleotides outside the gene matches: 7. CDR3 DNA sequence: TGTGCCACCAGTGCCTACAGGGGTGTGTCCTACAATGAGCAGTTCTTC. Amino acid sequence: CATSAYRGVSYNEQFF.

This chain links TRBV3-1 (or the pseudogene TRBV3-2) with TRBJ2-3, with D possibly matching TRBD2 (6 bases). CDR1 LGHDT and CDR2 YNNKEL come from the germline V gene (reference sequence). This CDR3 spans 15 amino acids. V was pared by 0 bases and J by 10 bases, with 17 bases between. The CDR3 DNA reads as TGTGCCAGCAGCCAAGATCTGGGACTGACCTTAGCGCAGTATTTT. Its protein is CASSQDLGLTLAQYF.

This chain uses TRBV5-1 with TRBJ2-1; D is perhaps TRBD1 (6 bases). With 3 bases removed from V and 6 bases from J, the gap between germline ends came to 13 bases. Germline V gives CDR1 SGHRS, CDR2 YFSETQ. The CDR3 contains 14 residues. CDR3 region: CASSYLTGGNEQFF. The CDR3 DNA reads TGCGCCAGCAGCTACCTGACAGGCGGCAATGAGCAGTTCTTC.

The chain links TRBV6-6 to TRBJ2-7; TRBD2 might be the D (5 bases). Looked up from germline, CDR1 is MNHNY and CDR2 is SVGAGI (reference sequence). Between the trimmed V and J ends, which lost 5 bases and 3 bases, there was a span of 17 bases. This CDR3 contains 15 residues. This CDR3 reads CASSRLPRFNYEQYF. CDR3 in DNA: TGTGCCAGCAGTCGACTACCCCGCTTTAACTACGAGCAGTACTTC.

The rearrangement uses TRBV27 and TRBJ2-7; D perhaps matches TRBD1 (6 bases). The V gene's germline CDR1 is MNHEY and CDR2 SMNVEV (reference sequence). CDR3 length: 14 amino acids. The germline V and J ends were trimmed by 5 bases and 2 bases, with 13 bases remaining between them. CDR3 protein: CASSLGGPTYEQYF. In DNA, the CDR3 is TGTGCCAGCAGTCTAGGGGGACCTACCTACGAGCAGTACTTC.

This clone has a single count. The V gene is TRBV3-1 (or the pseudogene TRBV3-2), the J gene TRBJ2-2, with 12 nucleotides matching TRBD2. CDR3 size: 18 residues. V lost 5 bases and J lost 5; bases outside the gene matches: 12. CDR1 LGHDT and CDR2 YNNKEL come from the germline V gene (reference sequence). This CDR3 reads CASSSLAGGPRYTGELFF. The CDR3 nucleotides are TGTGCCAGCAGCTCACTAGCGGGGGGCCCCCGGTATACCGGGGAGCTGTTTTTT.

This clone was observed a few times. This rearrangement joins TRBV7-9 to TRBJ1-4; tentatively, D is TRBD1 (6 bases). Germline assignment: CDR1 SEHNR and CDR2 FQNEAQ (reference sequence). The V gene lost 5 bases and the J gene lost 8 bases, with 9 bases spanning the gap. This CDR3 comprises 12 residues. CDR3 amino acids: CASSQQGEKLFF. The CDR3 DNA sequence: TGTGCCAGCAGCCAGCAGGGGGAAAAACTGTTTTTT.

This clone has a handful of counts. J is TRBJ2-3 and V is TRBV10-1; 10 nucleotides align to TRBD2. This CDR3 contains 14 residues. V gave up 0 bases and J gave up 9 bases; unmatched junction bases: 3. Germline CDR1 and CDR2: WNHNN and SYGVQD (reference sequence). Here the CDR3 reads CASSESSGGVTQYF. The CDR3 bases are TGCGCCAGCAGTGAGTCGAGCGGGGGGGTCACGCAGTATTTT.

The V call is TRBV2, the J call TRBJ2-7; D not resolved. The germline V and J ends were trimmed by 3 bases and 1 base, with 10 bases remaining between them. The germline CDR1 and CDR2 sequences are SNHLY and FYNNEI. This CDR3 has 14 residues. The CDR3 here is CASSDDTLSYEQYF. CDR3 nucleotide sequence: TGTGCCAGCAGTGACGACACCCTTTCCTACGAGCAGTACTTC. The full variable domain, with the rest looked up from reference TRBV2 and TRBJ2-7, is EPEVTQTPSHQVTQMGQEVILRCVPISNHLYFYWYRQILGQKVEFLVSFYNNEISEKSEIFDDQFSVERPDGSNFTLKIRSTKLEDSAMYFCASSDDTLSYEQYFGPGTRLTVT.

The chain links TRBV3-1 (or the pseudogene TRBV3-2) to TRBJ2-7, with TRBD1 identical over 7 bases. The CDR3 runs to 14 residues. The germline V gene has CDR1 LGHDT and CDR2 YNNKEL (reference sequence). The V gene end was trimmed by 3 bases and the J gene end by 2 bases; junction bases not matched to a gene: 4. This CDR3 is CASSQPGTAYEQYF. CDR3 nucleotide sequence: TGTGCCAGCAGCCAGCCCGGGACAGCCTACGAGCAGTACTTC.

The V gene is TRBV19, the J gene TRBJ2-7; the match to TRBD2 covers 8 bases. Germline CDR1 is LNHDA and CDR2 is SQIVND (reference sequence). The CDR3 consists of 15 residues. V lost 1 base, J lost 5 bases, and 7 bases stayed unmatched. CDR3 nucleotides: TGTGCCAGTAGTATAGGGGCGGGGGGCTCTGACGAGCAGTACTTC. It is translated as CASSIGAGGSDEQYF. Combining the CDR3 with reference TRBV19 and TRBJ2-7 gives the whole variable domain DGGITQSPKYLFRKEGQNVTLSCEQNLNHDAMYWYRQDPGQGLRLIYYSQIVNDFQKGDIAEGYSVSREKKESFPLTVTSAQKNPTAFYLCASSIGAGGSDEQYFGPGTRLTVT.

This CDR3 reads CASSHGASGRTDTQYF. CDR3 in DNA: TGCGCCAGCAGCCACGGAGCTAGCGGTCGAACAGATACGCAGTATTTT. This rearrangement joins TRBV4-1 to TRBJ2-3; 7 positions agree with TRBD2. There are 16 residues in the CDR3. Trimming removed 3 bases from V and 3 bases from J; junction bases left unmatched: 9. CDR1 and CDR2 from the germline V gene are MGHRA and YSYEKL.

The chain carries TRBV28 and TRBJ1-4, with a possible D match to TRBD1 (5 bases). This CDR3 comprises 14 residues. Per the germline V gene, CDR1 is MDHEN and CDR2 is SYDVKM. The ends were cut back, 6 bases at V and 10 bases at J, with 18 bases in the middle. The CDR3 DNA is TGTGCCAGCAGCTCCCCGGGACTTAACGGAAAACTGTTTTTT. Translation: CASSSPGLNGKLFF. The full variable domain, with the rest looked up from reference TRBV28 and TRBJ1-4, is DVKVTQSSRYLVKRTGEKVFLECVQDMDHENMFWYRQDPGLGLRLIYFSYDVKMKEKGDIPEGYSVSREKKERFSLILESASTNQTSMYLCASSSPGLNGKLFFGSGTQLSVL.

The chain has TRBV5-1 and TRBJ1-2; TRBD1 aligns across 7 bases. The CDR3 has 15 residues. The trim removed 4 bases at V and 3 bases at J, leaving 9 bases unmatched. Germline CDR1 is SGHRS and CDR2 is YFSETQ. The CDR3 sequence is CASSRGGGRDYGYTF. In DNA form, the CDR3 reads TGCGCCAGCAGCCGAGGGGGCGGTCGGGACTATGGCTACACCTTC.

The table lists this clone with a few counts. This chain joins TRBV14 and TRBJ2-6; TRBD2 is a possible D gene (5 bases). The V and J ends lost 2 bases and 0 bases respectively, with 8 bases between them. Germline CDR1 reads SGHDN; CDR2 reads FVKESK. The CDR3 contains 16 residues. Written as DNA, the CDR3 is TGTGCCAGCAGCCAATACGGGGTCTCTGGGGCCAACGTCCTGACTTTC. Translating it yields CASSQYGVSGANVLTF.

The J gene is TRBJ2-2, the V gene TRBV28; the D gene is possibly TRBD1 (6 bases). The CDR3 extends over 13 amino acids. The ends were cut back, 6 bases at V and 5 bases at J, with 10 bases in the middle. Per the germline V gene, CDR1 is MDHEN and CDR2 is SYDVKM. The CDR3 coding sequence is TGTGCCAGCAGCCTTACAGGGACCGGGGAGCTGTTTTTT. It specifies CASSLTGTGELFF.

The rearrangement uses TRBV28 and TRBJ2-1; D gene ambiguous. The V and J ends lost 5 bases and 3 bases respectively, with 17 bases between them. The CDR3 spans 16 residues. CDR1 MDHEN and CDR2 SYDVKM come from the germline V gene. CDR3 loop: CASSPLIYLGYNEQFF. The CDR3 region has the DNA TGTGCCAGCAGTCCCCTCATATACCTCGGCTACAATGAGCAGTTCTTC.

This chain links TRBV11-2 with TRBJ2-2, with 8 bases identical to TRBD2. After removal of 5 bases from V and 6 bases from J, the junction contained 2 bases not matched to a gene. The germline V gene has CDR1 SGHAT and CDR2 FQNNGV. This CDR3 has 13 amino acids. The CDR3 nucleotides are TGTGCCAGCAGCGGACTAGCTCCCGGGGAGCTGTTTTTT. This translates into CASSGLAPGELFF. Drawing the rest from reference TRBV11-2 and TRBJ2-2, the complete variable domain is EAGVAQSPRYKIIEKRQSVAFWCNPISGHATLYWYQQILGQGPKLLIQFQNNGVVDDSQLPKDRFSAERLKGVDSTLKIQPAKLEDSAVYLCASSGLAPGELFFGEGSRLTVL.

The V and J genes are TRBV5-1 and TRBJ2-3, with D uncertain. The germline V gene has CDR1 SGHRS and CDR2 YFSETQ. V lost 0 bases and J 3 bases, leaving 17 bases between the germline ends. This CDR3 spans 17 amino acids. The CDR3 sequence: CASSLGPRLSETDTQYF. CDR3 bases: TGCGCCAGCAGCTTGGGCCCTCGCTTAAGCGAAACAGATACGCAGTATTTT.

The chain links TRBV7-9 to TRBJ2-3; the match to TRBD2 covers 13 bases. This CDR3 spans 17 amino acids. The ends lost 8 bases at V and 1 base at J; junction bases unmatched: 9. From germline, CDR1 is SEHNR and CDR2 FQNEAQ (reference sequence). CDR3 loop: CASSPGLAGARTDTQYF. The CDR3 DNA is TGTGCCAGCTCCCCAGGACTAGCGGGGGCCCGCACAGATACGCAGTATTTT. The full variable domain, with the rest looked up from reference TRBV7-9 and TRBJ2-3, is DTGVSQNPRHKITKRGQNVTFRCDPISEHNRLYWYRQTLGQGPEFLTYFQNEAQLEKSRLLSDRFSAERPKGSFSTLEIQRTEQGDSAMYLCASSPGLAGARTDTQYFGPGTRLTVL.

The rearrangement joins TRBV13 to TRBJ2-1, with 15 bases aligning to TRBD2. This CDR3 has 17 residues. Germline CDR1 PRHDT, CDR2 FYEKMQ (reference sequence). The trim removed 5 bases at V and 4 bases at J, leaving 6 bases unmatched. The CDR3 is CASSPGTSGGLYNEQFF. For the CDR3, the DNA is TGTGCCAGCAGCCCGGGGACTAGCGGGGGGCTTTACAATGAGCAGTTCTTC.

The chain couples TRBV7-9 to TRBJ1-1; D possibly corresponds to TRBD1 (6 bases). Deletions cut 1 base from V and 11 bases from J, with 8 bases between. The CDR3 extends over 11 amino acids. The germline V gene has CDR1 SEHNR and CDR2 FQNEAQ (reference sequence). The CDR3 coding sequence is TGTGCCAGCAGCTTAGGGGACAAGGCTTTCTTT. It encodes CASSLGDKAFF.